This TCR beta chain was captured by sequencing in a study of radiation and T cells in renal cell carcinoma. Study conclusions and caveats: Without pretreatment biopsies, baseline tumor clonotype presence was undetermined. From baseline, blood top tumor clonotypes peaked at 2 weeks post-radiation.

Clones were read by immunoSEQ multiplex PCR, and TCRdb kept only the in-frame ones, dropping some. The data contain 70,000 to 95,000 clones, 70% to 85% of them singletons. The time point here: baseline pretreatment blood. Treatment noted: 15 Gy SBRT to primary tumor, nephrectomy 4 weeks later. Radiation-treated patients gave blood at baseline, week 2 and week 4. Turning to this clone: What it binds is not known.

This material consisted of blood, taken from a patient whose treatment included radiotherapy and nephrectomy. This sequence originates from a man in his 60s with renal cell carcinoma.

The CDR3 bases are TGTGCCAGCAGTTTATTGTCTGGGGCAGTCAATACCTACGAGCAGTACTTC. It yields the protein CASSLLSGAVNTYEQYF. This chain joins TRBV27 and TRBJ2-7; perhaps TRBD1 as D (5 bases). In germline, CDR1 is MNHEY, CDR2 SMNVEV (reference sequence). This CDR3 comprises 17 residues. Trimming pared 1 base from V and 2 bases from J, leaving 18 bases between.